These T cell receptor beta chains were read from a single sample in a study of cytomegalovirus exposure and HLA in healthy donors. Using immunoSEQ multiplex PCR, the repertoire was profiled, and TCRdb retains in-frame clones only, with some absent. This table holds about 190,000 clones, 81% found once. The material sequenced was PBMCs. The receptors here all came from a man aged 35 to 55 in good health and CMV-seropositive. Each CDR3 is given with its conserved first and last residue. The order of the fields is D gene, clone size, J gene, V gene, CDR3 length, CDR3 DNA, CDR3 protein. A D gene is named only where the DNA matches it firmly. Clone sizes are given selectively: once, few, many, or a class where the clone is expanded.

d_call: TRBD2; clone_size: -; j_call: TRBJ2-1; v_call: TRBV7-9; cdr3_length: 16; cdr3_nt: TGTGCCAGCAGCTTGGGACTAGCGGGAGGTTACAATGAGCAGTTCTTC; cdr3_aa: CASSLGLAGGYNEQFF
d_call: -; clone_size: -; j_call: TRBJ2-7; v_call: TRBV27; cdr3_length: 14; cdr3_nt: TGTGCCAGCAGTTTTTCGGGGTTCTCCAACGAGCAGTACTTC; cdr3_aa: CASSFSGFSNEQYF
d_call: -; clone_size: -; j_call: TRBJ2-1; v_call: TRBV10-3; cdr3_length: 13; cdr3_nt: TGTGCCATCAGTTTGGACAGCAACAATGAGCAGTTCTTC; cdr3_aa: CAISLDSNNEQFF
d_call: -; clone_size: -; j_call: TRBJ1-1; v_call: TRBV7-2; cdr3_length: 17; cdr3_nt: TGTGCCAGCAGCTTAGGGGACTTGTTTAAGGTTGAGACTGAAGCTTTCTTT; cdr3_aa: CASSLGDLFKVETEAFF
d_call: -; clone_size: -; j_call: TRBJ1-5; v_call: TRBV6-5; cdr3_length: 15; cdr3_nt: TGTGCCAGCAGATTGACAGTCTATAGCAATCAGCCCCAGCATTTT; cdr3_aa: CASRLTVYSNQPQHF
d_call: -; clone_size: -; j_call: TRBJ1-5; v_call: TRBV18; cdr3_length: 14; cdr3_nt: TGTGCCAGCTCACTTTACAAAAGCAATCAGCCCCAGCATTTT; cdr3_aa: CASSLYKSNQPQHF
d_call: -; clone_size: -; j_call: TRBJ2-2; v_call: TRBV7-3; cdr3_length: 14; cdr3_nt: TGTGCCAGCAGCGTCGGGACAAGGACCGGGGAGCTGTTTTTT; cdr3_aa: CASSVGTRTGELFF
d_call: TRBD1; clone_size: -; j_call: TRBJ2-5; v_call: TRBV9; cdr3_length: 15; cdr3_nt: TGTGCCAGCAGCGCCCAGGGGGACCCCGGGGAGACCCAGTACTTC; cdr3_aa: CASSAQGDPGETQYF
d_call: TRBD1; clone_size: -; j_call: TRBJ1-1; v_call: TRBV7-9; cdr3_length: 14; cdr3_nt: TGTGCCAGCAGCTTAGGGGACAGGGGGACTGAAGCTTTCTTT; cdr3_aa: CASSLGDRGTEAFF
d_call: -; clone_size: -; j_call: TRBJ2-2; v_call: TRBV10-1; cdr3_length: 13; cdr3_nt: TGCGCCAGTCGGGACTCCGACACCGGGGAGCTGTTTTTT; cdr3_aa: CASRDSDTGELFF
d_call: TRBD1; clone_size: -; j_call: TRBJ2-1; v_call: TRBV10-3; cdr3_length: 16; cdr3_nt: TGTGCCATCAGTGAGTCGGGACAGGGGGCATATAATGAGCAGTTCTTC; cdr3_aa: CAISESGQGAYNEQFF
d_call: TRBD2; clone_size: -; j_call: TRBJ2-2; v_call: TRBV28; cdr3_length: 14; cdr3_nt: TGTGCCAGCAGCCGGGGACTAGCGGGCCGGGAGCTGTTTTTT; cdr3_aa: CASSRGLAGRELFF
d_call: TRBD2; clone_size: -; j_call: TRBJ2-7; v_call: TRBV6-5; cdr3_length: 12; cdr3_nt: TGTGCCAGCCGACTAGCGGGAGGCGAGCAGTACTTC; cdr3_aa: CASRLAGGEQYF
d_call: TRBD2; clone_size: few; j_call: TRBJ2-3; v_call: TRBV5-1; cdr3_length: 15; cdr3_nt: TGCGCCAGCAGCGATGGGGGACTAGTCCCAGATACGCAGTATTTT; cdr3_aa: CASSDGGLVPDTQYF
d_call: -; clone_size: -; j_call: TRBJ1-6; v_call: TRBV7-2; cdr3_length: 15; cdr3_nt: TGTGCCAGCAGCTTAATGTGGCAGGAACAATTTGTCCTCCACTTT; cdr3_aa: CASSLMWQEQFVLHF
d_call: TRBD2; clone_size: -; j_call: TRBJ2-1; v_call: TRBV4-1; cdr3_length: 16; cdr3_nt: TGCGCCAGCAGCCAAGTCCTCGGGGGGGATTACAATGAGCAGTTCTTC; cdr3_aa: CASSQVLGGDYNEQFF
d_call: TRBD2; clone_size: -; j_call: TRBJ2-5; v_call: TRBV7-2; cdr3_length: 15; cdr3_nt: TGTGCCAGCAGCTTTGGGGGAACGGGAGGGGAGACCCAGTACTTC; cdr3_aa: CASSFGGTGGETQYF
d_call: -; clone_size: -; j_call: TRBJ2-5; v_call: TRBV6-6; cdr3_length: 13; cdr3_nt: TGTGCCAGCAGTTACAATCGGGGAGAGACCCAGTACTTC; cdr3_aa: CASSYNRGETQYF
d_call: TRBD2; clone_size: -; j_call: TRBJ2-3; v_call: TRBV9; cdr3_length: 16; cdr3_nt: TGTGCCAGCAGCCCCGGGACTAGCGGGGTCACAGATACGCAGTATTTT; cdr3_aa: CASSPGTSGVTDTQYF
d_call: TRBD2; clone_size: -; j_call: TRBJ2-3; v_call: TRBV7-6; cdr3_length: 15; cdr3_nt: TGTGCCAGCAGCTTAAACGGGGGGGCAACAGATACGCAGTATTTT; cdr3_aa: CASSLNGGATDTQYF
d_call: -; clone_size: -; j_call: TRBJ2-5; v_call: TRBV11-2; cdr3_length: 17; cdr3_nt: TGTGCCAGCAGCTTAGATGCGGGCTATCCTTACCAAGAGACCCAGTACTTC; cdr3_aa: CASSLDAGYPYQETQYF
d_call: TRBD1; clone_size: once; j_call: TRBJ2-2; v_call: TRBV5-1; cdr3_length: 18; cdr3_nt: TGCGCCAGCAGCTTGAAGGAGACAGGGTCTTTTTCGTCCGGGGAGCTGTTTTTT; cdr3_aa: CASSLKETGSFSSGELFF
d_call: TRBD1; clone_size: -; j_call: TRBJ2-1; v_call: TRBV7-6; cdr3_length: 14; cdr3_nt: TGTGCCAGCAGCTCGGAGGACAGGGGGCCCCATCAGTTCTTC; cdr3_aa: CASSSEDRGPHQFF
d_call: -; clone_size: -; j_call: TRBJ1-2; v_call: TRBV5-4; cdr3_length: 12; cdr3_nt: TGTGCCAGCAGCTTGGATCCAGATGGCTACACCTTC; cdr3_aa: CASSLDPDGYTF
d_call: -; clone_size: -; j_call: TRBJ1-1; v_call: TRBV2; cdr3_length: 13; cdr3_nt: TGTGCCGCCAGAGGGGACAAGAGCACTGAAGCTTTCTTT; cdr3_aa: CAARGDKSTEAFF
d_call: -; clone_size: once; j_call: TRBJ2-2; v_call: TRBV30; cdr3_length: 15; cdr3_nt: TGTGCCTGGAGACTGCCAGGACAGTACACCGGGGAGCTGTTTTTT; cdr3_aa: CAWRLPGQYTGELFF